Described below is a single T cell receptor beta chain sequence and its context. Its antigen is undetermined. After autologous stem cell transplantation all patients relapsed, and prior brentuximab vedotin exposure differed between cohorts. Magnetic negative selection of thawed PBMCs yielded the CD8+ T cells. Generated by immunoSEQ multiplex PCR, the TCRdb table keeps only in-frame clones and is missing some. The profile covers over 25,000 clones, with around nine tenths appearing a single time and around 6.7% taken by the ten largest. This specimen belongs to a study of PD-1 blockade in classical Hodgkin lymphoma. Findings and limits, study-wide: Relapsed/refractory patients reportedly had lower baseline diversity than newly diagnosed patients.

Germline assignment: CDR1 SGHNT and CDR2 YENEEA. The V gene lost 2 bases and the J gene lost 3 bases, with 14 bases spanning the gap. The CDR3 extends over 15 amino acids. The sample was CD8+ T cells from blood, taken at baseline. The TCR sequence derives from a human donor with classical Hodgkin lymphoma. The chain carries TRBV11-3 and TRBJ2-7; the D call may be TRBD1 or TRBD2 (5 bases each). CDR3 residues: CASSLHRDPIYEQYF. In DNA, the CDR3 is TGTGCCAGCAGCTTACATAGGGACCCCATCTACGAGCAGTACTTC.